What follows is one T cell receptor (beta chain) and its context. Its antigen is not known. The sample belongs to a study of shared clonotypes between healthy human individuals. At the level of the study: Ranging from 18 to 49 in age, donors were a couple of women and a few men.

Study results and limitations: Sorted-subset sequencing was shown by rarefaction to be incomplete despite large depth.

Donors were Caucasian adults residing in Nashville, Tennessee, USA. This table comes from immunoSEQ multiplex PCR, and its TCRdb copy is limited to in-frame clones, with some not included. The repertoire holds 2.3 million or so clones, with approximately 95% as singletons. This TCR was sampled from a young man in good health. Some clones in this sample may be carry-over from other donors' samples. The sequencing sample was made of naive CD4+ T cells from PBMCs. The subset: CD45RA+ positively selected.

This CDR3 is CASKWQYNSPLHF. In DNA, the CDR3 is TGTGCCAGCAAGTGGCAGTATAATTCACCCCTCCACTTT. The chain recombines TRBV27 with TRBJ1-6, with no clear D. There are 13 residues in the CDR3. V was shortened by 7 bases and J by 4 bases, with 8 bases between the two germline ends. Germline V CDR1 and CDR2: MNHEY, SMNVEV (reference sequence).